The entry that follows covers one T cell receptor beta chain sequence. As yet, its antigen is unknown. The entry originates in a study of cytomegalovirus exposure and HLA in healthy donors. Looking at the study overall: In a later analysis, it was reported that the roughly 120 validation repertoires had been produced on the same platform as the 690 or so repertoires belonging to the first cohort.

Some clones are missing from TCRdb's copy, which holds only in-frame ones; the method was immunoSEQ multiplex PCR. The sample shows over 250,000 clones, roughly 90% of them seen only once. V was pared by 5 bases and J by 2 bases, with 4 bases of the junction left unmatched. This CDR3 contains 15 residues. The germline CDR1 and CDR2 sequences are LNHDA and SQIVND (reference sequence). Whole-study findings and limits: It was confirmed in vitro that a few of the CMV-associated chains were specific for CMV antigens. Most TCR sequences were rare, but some public TCRs occurred in many donors.

The receptor's source is a woman in her 30s in good health and CMV-seropositive. The chain combines TRBV19 with TRBJ1-1; 11 nucleotides agree with TRBD1. Sequenced sample: PBMCs. DNA of the CDR3: TGTGCCAGTAGTGCCGGGACAGGGGGTAACACTGAAGCTTTCTTT. Amino acid sequence: CASSAGTGGNTEAFF.